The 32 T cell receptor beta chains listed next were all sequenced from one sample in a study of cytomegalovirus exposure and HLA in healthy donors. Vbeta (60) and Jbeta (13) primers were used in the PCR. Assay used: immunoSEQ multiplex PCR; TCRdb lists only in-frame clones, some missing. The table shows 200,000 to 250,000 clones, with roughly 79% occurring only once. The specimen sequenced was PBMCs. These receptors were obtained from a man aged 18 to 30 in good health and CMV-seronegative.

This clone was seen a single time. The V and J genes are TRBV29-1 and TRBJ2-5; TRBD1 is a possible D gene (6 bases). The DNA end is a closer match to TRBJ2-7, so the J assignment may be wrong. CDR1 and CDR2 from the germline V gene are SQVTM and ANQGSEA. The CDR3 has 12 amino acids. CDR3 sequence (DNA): TGCAGCGCGGTGCACAGGGCTCACGAGCAGTACTTC. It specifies CSAVHRAHEQYF.

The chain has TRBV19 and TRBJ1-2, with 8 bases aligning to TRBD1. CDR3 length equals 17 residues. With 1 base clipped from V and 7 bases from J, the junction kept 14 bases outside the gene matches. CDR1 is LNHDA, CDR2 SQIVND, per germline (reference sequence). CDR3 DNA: TGTGCCAGTAGTATAGGTACCGGGCAGGGGGCCACGAGTGGCTACACCTTC. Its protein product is CASSIGTGQGATSGYTF.

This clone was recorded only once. The CDR3 loop reads CASCWNQRETQYF. CDR3 coding DNA: TGTGCCAGCTGCTGGAATCAGCGGGAGACCCAGTACTTC. The chain combines TRBV18 with TRBJ2-5; a possible D gene is TRBD2 (5 bases). The CDR3 is 13 amino acids. The germline V gene has CDR1 KGHSH and CDR2 LQKENI. The V end was cut by 7 bases, the J end by 5 bases, with 14 bases between.

CDR3 bases: TGTGCCAGCAGTTTAGAATTGGCGCTAGCGGGAGGAGGACCCTTAAATGAGCAGTTCTTC. This translates into CASSLELALAGGGPLNEQFF. This sequence joins TRBV28 and TRBJ2-1; TRBD2 matches 11 bases. CDR1 and CDR2 (germline): MDHEN, SYDVKM. V lost 2 bases to trimming and J lost 7 bases; unmatched junction nucleotides: 19. The CDR3 spans 20 residues.

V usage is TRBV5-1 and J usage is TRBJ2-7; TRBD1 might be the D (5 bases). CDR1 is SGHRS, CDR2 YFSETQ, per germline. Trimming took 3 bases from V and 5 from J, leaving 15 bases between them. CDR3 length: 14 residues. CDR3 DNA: TGCGCCAGCAGCTGGGGCCAAGATTCCGACGAGCAGTACTTC. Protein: CASSWGQDSDEQYF.

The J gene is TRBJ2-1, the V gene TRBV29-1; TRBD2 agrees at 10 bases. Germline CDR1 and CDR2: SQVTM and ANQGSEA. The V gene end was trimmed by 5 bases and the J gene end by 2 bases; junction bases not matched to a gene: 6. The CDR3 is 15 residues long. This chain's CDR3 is CSVMLAGAPYNEQFF. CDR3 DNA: TGCAGCGTTATGCTAGCGGGGGCACCCTACAATGAGCAGTTCTTC.

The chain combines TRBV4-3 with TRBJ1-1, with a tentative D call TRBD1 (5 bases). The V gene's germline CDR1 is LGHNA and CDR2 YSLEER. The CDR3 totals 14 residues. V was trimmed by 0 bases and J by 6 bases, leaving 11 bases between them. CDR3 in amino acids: CASSQDAGYPEAFF. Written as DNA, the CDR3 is TGCGCCAGCAGCCAAGACGCAGGGTATCCTGAAGCTTTCTTT.

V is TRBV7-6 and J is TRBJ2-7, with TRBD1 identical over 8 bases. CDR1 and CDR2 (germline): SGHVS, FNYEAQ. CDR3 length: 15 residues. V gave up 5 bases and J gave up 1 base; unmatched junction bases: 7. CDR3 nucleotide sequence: TGTGCCAGCAGCCCGGGTGGGACAGGTTCCTACGAGCAGTACTTC. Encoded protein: CASSPGGTGSYEQYF.

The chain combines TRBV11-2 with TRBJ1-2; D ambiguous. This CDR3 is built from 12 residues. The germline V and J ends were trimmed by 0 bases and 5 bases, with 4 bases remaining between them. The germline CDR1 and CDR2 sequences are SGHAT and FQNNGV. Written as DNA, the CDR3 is TGTGCCAGCAGCTTAGAATCGTATGGCTACACCTTC. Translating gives CASSLESYGYTF.

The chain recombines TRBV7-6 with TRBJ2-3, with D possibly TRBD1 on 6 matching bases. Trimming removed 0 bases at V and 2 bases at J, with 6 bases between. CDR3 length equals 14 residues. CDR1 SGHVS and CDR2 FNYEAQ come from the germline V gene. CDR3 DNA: TGTGCCAGCAGCTTAGCGGGGGCCACAGATACGCAGTATTTT. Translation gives CASSLAGATDTQYF. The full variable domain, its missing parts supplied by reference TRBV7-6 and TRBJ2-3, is GAGVSQSPRYKVTKRGQDVALRCDPISGHVSLYWYRQALGQGPEFLTYFNYEAQQDKSGLPNDRFSAERPEGSISTLTIQRTEQRDSAMYRCASSLAGATDTQYFGPGTRLTVL.

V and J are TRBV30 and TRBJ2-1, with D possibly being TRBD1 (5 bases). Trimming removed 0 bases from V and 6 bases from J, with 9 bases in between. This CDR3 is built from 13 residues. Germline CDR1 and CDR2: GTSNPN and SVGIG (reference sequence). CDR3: CAWSVSDSNEQFF. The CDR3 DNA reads TGTGCCTGGAGTGTATCCGACAGCAATGAGCAGTTCTTC.

CDR3 in amino acids: CASSQDIAVEQYF. The CDR3 bases are TGTGCCAGCAGCCAAGATATAGCGGTCGAGCAGTACTTC. This chain connects TRBV4-2 to TRBJ2-7; TRBD2 is a possible D gene (6 bases). CDR1 and CDR2 from the germline V gene are LGHNA and YNFKEQ. Deletions cut 0 bases from V and 6 bases from J, with 9 bases between. The CDR3 spans 13 residues.

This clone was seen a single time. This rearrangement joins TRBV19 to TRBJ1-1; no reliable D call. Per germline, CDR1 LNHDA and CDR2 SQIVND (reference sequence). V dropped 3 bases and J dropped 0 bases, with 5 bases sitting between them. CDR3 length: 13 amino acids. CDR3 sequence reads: CASSIALNTEAFF. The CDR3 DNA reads TGTGCCAGTAGTATCGCGCTGAACACTGAAGCTTTCTTT. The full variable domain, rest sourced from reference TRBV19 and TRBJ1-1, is DGGITQSPKYLFRKEGQNVTLSCEQNLNHDAMYWYRQDPGQGLRLIYYSQIVNDFQKGDIAEGYSVSREKKESFPLTVTSAQKNPTAFYLCASSIALNTEAFFGQGTRLTVV.

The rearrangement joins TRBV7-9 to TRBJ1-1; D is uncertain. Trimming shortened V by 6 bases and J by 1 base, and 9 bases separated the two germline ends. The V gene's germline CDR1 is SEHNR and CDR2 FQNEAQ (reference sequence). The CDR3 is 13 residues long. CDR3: CASRIQTNTEAFF. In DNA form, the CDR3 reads TGTGCCAGCAGAATACAGACGAACACTGAAGCTTTCTTT.

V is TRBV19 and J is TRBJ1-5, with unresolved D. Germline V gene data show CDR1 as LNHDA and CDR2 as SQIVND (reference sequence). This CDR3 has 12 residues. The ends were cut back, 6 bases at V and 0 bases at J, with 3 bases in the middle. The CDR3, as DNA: TGTGCCAGTAGCCGTAGCAATCAGCCCCAGCATTTT. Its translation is CASSRSNQPQHF. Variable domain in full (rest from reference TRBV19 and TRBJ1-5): DGGITQSPKYLFRKEGQNVTLSCEQNLNHDAMYWYRQDPGQGLRLIYYSQIVNDFQKGDIAEGYSVSREKKESFPLTVTSAQKNPTAFYLCASSRSNQPQHFGDGTRLSIL.

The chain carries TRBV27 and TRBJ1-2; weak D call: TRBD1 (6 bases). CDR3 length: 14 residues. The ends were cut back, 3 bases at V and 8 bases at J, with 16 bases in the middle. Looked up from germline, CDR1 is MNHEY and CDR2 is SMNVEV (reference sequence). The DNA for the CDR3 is TGTGCCAGCAGTTTGGGGGGGGCAAGGAGCGGCTACACCTTC. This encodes CASSLGGARSGYTF.

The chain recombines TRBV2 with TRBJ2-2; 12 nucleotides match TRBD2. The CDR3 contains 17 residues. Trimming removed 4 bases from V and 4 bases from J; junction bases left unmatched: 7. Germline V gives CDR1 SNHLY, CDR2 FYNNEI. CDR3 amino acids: CASSVPSGRAATGELFF. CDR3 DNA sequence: TGTGCCAGCAGTGTCCCTAGCGGGAGGGCGGCCACCGGGGAGCTGTTTTTT. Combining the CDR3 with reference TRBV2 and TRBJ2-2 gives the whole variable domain EPEVTQTPSHQVTQMGQEVILRCVPISNHLYFYWYRQILGQKVEFLVSFYNNEISEKSEIFDDQFSVERPDGSNFTLKIRSTKLEDSAMYFCASSVPSGRAATGELFFGEGSRLTVL.

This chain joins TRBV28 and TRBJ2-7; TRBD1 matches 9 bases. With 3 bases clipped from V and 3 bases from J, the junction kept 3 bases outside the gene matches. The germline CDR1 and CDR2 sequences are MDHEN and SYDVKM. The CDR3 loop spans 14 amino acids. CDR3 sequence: CASSLGQGSYEQYF. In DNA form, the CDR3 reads TGTGCCAGCAGTTTGGGACAGGGAAGCTACGAGCAGTACTTC.

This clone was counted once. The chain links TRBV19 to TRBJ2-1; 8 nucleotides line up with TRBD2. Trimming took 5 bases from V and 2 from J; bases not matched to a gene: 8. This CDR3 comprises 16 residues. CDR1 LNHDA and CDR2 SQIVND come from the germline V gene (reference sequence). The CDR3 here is CASSLSSGSPYNEQFF. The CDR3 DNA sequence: TGTGCCAGTAGTTTGTCCAGCGGGAGCCCCTACAATGAGCAGTTCTTC.

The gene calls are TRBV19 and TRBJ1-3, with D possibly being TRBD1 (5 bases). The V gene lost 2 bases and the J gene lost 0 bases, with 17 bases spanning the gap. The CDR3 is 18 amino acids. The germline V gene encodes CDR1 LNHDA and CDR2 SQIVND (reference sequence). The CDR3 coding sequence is TGTGCCAGTAGTATAAGGGGCCCGACAGCCCGCTCTGGAAACACCATATATTTT. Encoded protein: CASSIRGPTARSGNTIYF.

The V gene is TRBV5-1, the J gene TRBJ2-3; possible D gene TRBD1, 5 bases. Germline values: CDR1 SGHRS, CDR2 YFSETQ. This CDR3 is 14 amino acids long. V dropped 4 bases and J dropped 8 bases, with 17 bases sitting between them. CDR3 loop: CASSEGATMGTQYF. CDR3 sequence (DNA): TGCGCCAGCAGCGAAGGGGCGACCATGGGTACGCAGTATTTT.

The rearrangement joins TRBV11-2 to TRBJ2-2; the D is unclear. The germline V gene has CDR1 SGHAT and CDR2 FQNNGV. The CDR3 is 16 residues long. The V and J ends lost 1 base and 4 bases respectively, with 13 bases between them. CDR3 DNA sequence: TGTGCCAGCAGCTTAGGCCCCTCTCACATCACCGGGGAGCTGTTTTTT. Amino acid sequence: CASSLGPSHITGELFF.

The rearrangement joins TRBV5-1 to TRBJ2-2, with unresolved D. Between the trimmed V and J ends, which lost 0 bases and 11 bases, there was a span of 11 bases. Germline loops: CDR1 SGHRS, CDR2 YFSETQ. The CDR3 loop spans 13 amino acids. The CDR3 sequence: CASSLVSLRELFF. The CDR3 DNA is TGCGCCAGCAGCTTGGTTTCCCTGCGAGAGCTGTTTTTT.

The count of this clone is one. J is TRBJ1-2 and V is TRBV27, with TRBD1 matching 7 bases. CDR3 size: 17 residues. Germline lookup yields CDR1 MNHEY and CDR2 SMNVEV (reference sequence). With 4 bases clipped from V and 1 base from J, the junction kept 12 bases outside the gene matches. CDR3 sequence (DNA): TGTGCCAGCAGTTCTGGCCGACCGGGACAGAATAACTATGGCTACACCTTC. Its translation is CASSSGRPGQNNYGYTF.

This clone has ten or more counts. CDR3 residues: CASSYSSEADTQYF. The CDR3 DNA is TGTGCCAGCAGTTACTCGAGTGAGGCAGATACGCAGTATTTT. V is TRBV6-6 and J is TRBJ2-3, with D uncertain. Trimming pared 0 bases from V and 4 bases from J, leaving 8 bases between. Germline V CDR1 and CDR2: MNHNY, SVGAGI (reference sequence). This CDR3 comprises 14 residues.

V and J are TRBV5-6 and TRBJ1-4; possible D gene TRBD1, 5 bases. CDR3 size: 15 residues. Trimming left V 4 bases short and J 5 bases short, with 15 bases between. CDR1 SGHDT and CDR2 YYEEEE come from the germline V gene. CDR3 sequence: CASSPFPRGNEKLFF. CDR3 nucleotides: TGTGCCAGCAGCCCATTCCCCCGGGGGAATGAAAAACTGTTTTTT.

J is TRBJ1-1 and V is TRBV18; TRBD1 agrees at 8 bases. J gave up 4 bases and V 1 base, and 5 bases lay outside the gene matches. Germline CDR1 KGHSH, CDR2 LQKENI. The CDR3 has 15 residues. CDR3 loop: CASSPLQGAGTEAFF. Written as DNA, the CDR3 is TGTGCCAGCTCACCACTTCAGGGGGCGGGCACTGAAGCTTTCTTT. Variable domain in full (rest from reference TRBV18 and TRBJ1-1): NAGVMQNPRHLVRRRGQEARLRCSPMKGHSHVYWYRQLPEEGLKFMVYLQKENIIDESGMPKERFSAEFPKEGPSILRIQQVVRGDSAAYFCASSPLQGAGTEAFFGQGTRLTVV.

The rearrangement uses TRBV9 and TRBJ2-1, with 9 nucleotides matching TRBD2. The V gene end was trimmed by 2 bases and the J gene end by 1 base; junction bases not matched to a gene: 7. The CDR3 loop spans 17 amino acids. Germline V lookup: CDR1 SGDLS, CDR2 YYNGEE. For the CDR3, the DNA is TGTGCCAGCAGCGTTAGGACTAGCGTTTTTTCCTACAATGAGCAGTTCTTC. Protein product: CASSVRTSVFSYNEQFF.

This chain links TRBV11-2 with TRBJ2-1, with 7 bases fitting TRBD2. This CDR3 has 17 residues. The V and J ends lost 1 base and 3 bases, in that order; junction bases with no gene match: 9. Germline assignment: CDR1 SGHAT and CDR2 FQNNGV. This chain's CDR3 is CASSLVGGSGYYNEQFF. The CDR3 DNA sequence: TGTGCCAGCAGCTTAGTGGGGGGTAGCGGGTACTACAATGAGCAGTTCTTC.

The DNA for the CDR3 is TGTGCCACCAGCGCGGGTTGGGACAGGGAGGGTTTTCGAGGCACCGGGGAGCTGTTTTTT. Amino acids: CATSAGWDREGFRGTGELFF. The genes are TRBV15 and TRBJ2-2; 9 nucleotides match TRBD1. The CDR3 length is 20 residues. The trim removed 5 bases at V and 4 bases at J, leaving 20 bases unmatched. The germline V gene has CDR1 LNHNV and CDR2 YYDKDF (reference sequence).

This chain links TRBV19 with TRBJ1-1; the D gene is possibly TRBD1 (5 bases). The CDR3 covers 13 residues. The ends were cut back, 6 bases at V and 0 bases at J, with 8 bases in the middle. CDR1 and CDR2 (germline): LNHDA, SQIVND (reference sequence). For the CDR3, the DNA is TGTGCCAGTAGGACGACAGTGAACACTGAAGCTTTCTTT. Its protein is CASRTTVNTEAFF. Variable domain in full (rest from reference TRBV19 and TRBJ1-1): DGGITQSPKYLFRKEGQNVTLSCEQNLNHDAMYWYRQDPGQGLRLIYYSQIVNDFQKGDIAEGYSVSREKKESFPLTVTSAQKNPTAFYLCASRTTVNTEAFFGQGTRLTVV.

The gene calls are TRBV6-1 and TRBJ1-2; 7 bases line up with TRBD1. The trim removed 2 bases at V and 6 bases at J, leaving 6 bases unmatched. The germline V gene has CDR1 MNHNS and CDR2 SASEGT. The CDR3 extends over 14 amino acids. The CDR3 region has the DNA TGTGCCAGCAGTGAAAAGGGGGCGACCCATGGCTACACCTTC. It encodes CASSEKGATHGYTF.